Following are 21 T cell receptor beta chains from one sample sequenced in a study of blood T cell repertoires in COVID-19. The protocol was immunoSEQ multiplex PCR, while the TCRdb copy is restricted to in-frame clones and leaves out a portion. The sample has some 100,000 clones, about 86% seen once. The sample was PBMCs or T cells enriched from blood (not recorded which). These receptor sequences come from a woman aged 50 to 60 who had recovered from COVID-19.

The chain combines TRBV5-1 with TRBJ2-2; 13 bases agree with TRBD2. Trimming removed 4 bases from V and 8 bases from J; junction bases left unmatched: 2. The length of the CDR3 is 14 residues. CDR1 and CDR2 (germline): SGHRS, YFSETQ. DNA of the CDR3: TGCGCCAGCAGCACGGGACTAGCGGGAGGGGAGCTGTTTTTT. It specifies CASSTGLAGGELFF. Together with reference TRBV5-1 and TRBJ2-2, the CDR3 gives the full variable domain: KAGVTQTPRYLIKTRGQQVTLSCSPISGHRSVSWYQQTPGQGLQFLFEYFSETQRNKGNFPGRFSGRQFSNSRSEMNVSTLELGDSALYLCASSTGLAGGELFFGEGSRLTVL.

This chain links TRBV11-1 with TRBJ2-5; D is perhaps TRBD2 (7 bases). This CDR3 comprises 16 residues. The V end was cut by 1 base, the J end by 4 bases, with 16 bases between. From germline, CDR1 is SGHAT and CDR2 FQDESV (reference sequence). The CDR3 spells CASSLGRGQRRETQYF. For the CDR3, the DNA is TGTGCCAGCAGCTTAGGGCGGGGGCAGAGACGAGAGACCCAGTACTTC. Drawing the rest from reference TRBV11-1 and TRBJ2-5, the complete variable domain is EAEVAQSPRYKITEKSQAVAFWCDPISGHATLYWYRQILGQGPELLVQFQDESVVDDSQLPKDRFSAERLKGVDSTLKIQPAELGDSAMYLCASSLGRGQRRETQYFGPGTRLLVL.

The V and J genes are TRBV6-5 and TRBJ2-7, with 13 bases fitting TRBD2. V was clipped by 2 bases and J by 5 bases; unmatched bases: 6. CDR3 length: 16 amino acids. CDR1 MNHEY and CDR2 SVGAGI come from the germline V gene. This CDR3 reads CASSYAWTSGSHEQYF. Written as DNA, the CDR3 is TGTGCCAGCAGTTACGCTTGGACTAGCGGGAGTCACGAGCAGTACTTC.

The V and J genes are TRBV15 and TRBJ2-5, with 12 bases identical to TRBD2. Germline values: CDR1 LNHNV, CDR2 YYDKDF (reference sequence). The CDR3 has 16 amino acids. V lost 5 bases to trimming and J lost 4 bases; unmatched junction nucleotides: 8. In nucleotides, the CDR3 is TGTGCCACCAGCGTAAGACTAGCGGGAGCTCTAGAGACCCAGTACTTC. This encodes CATSVRLAGALETQYF.

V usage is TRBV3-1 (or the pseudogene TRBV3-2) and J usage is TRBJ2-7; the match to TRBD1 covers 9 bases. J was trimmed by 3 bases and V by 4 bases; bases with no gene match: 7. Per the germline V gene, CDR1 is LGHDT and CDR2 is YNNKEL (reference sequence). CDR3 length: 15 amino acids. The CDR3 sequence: CASSPGGQGIYEQYF. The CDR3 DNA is TGTGCCAGCAGCCCCGGGGGACAGGGTATCTACGAGCAGTACTTC.

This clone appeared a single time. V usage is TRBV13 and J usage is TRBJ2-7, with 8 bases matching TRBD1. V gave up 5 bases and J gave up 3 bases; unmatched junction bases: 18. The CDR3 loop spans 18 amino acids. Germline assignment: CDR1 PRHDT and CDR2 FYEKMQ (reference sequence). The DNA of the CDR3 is TGTGCCAGCAGCCTCTATAGTTTCTTAGACAGGGGCAACTACGAGCAGTACTTC. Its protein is CASSLYSFLDRGNYEQYF.

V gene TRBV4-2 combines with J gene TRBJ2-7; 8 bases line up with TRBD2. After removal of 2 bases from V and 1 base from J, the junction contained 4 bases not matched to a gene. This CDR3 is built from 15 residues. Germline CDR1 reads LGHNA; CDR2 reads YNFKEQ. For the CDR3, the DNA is TGTGCCAGCAGCCAATCTGGACTAGCATCCTACGAGCAGTACTTC. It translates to CASSQSGLASYEQYF.

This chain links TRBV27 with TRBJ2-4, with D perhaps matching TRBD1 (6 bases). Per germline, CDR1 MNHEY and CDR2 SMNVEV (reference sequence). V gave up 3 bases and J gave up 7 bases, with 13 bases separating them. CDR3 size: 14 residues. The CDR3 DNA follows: TGTGCCAGCAGTTTGGACAGATTCAGCAACATTCAGTACTTC. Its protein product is CASSLDRFSNIQYF.

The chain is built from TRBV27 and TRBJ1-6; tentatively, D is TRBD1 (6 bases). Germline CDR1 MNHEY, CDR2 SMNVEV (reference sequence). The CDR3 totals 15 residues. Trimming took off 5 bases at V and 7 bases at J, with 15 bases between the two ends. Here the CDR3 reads CASSISRGQNSPLHF. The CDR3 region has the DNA TGTGCCAGCAGTATTTCCAGGGGCCAAAATTCACCCCTCCACTTT.

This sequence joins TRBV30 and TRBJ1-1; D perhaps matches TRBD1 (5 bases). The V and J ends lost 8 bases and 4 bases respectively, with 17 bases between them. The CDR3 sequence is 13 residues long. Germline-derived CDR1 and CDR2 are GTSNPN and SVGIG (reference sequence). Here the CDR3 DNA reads TGTGCCAGTATACGTGGGGGGGTCACTGAAGCTTTCTTT. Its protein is CASIRGGVTEAFF.

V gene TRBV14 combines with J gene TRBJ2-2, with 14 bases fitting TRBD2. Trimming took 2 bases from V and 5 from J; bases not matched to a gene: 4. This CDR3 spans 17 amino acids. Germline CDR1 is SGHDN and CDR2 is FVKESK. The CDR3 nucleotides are TGTGCCAGCAGCCAACTGACTAGCGGGGGGGCGACCGGGGAGCTGTTTTTT. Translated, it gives CASSQLTSGGATGELFF.

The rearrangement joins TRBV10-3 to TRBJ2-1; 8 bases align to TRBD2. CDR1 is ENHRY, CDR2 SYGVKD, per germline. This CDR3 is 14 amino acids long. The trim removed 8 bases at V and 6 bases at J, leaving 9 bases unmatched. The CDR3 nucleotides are TGTGCCATCTCTGGACTAGCCACCACCAATGAGCAGTTCTTC. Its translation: CAISGLATTNEQFF.

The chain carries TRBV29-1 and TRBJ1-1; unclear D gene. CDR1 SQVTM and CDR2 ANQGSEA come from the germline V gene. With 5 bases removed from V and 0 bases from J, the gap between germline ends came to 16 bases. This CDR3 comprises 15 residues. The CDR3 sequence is CSVSTQGTMNTEAFF. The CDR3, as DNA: TGCAGCGTTTCGACACAAGGAACCATGAACACTGAAGCTTTCTTT. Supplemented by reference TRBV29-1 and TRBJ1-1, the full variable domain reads SAVISQKPSRDICQRGTSLTIQCQVDSQVTMMFWYRQQPGQSLTLIATANQGSEATYESGFVIDKFPISRPNLTFSTLTVSNMSPEDSSIYLCSVSTQGTMNTEAFFGQGTRLTVV.

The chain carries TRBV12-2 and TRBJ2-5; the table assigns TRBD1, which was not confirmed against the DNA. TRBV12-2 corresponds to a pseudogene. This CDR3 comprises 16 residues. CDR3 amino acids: CASRLGSGQFQETQYF. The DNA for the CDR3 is TGTGCAAGTCGCTTAGGATCCGGACAGTTCCAAGAGACCCAGTACTTC.

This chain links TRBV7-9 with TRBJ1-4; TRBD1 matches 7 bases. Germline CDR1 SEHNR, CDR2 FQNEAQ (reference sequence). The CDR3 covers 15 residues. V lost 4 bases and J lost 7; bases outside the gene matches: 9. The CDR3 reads CASSSGTDVREKLFF. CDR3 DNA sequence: TGTGCCAGCAGCTCCGGGACAGACGTCCGTGAAAAACTGTTTTTT.

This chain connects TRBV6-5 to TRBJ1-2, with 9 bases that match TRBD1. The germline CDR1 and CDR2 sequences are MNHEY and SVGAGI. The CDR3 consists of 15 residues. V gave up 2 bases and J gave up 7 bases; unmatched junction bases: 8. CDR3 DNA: TGTGCCAGCAGTTACACCGCCGGACAGGGGACTGGCTACACCTTC. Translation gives CASSYTAGQGTGYTF.

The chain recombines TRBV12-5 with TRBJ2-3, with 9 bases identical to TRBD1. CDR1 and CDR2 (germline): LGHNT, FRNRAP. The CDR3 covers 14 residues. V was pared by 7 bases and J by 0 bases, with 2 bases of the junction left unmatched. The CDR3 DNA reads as TGTGCTAGTGCACAGGGGGCCAGCACAGATACGCAGTATTTT. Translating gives CASAQGASTDTQYF.

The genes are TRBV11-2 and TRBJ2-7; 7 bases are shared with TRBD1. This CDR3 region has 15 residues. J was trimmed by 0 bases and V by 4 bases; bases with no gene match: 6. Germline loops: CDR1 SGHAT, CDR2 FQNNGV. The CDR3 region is CASSWAGTVSYEQYF. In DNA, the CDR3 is TGTGCCAGCAGCTGGGCCGGGACAGTCTCCTACGAGCAGTACTTC.

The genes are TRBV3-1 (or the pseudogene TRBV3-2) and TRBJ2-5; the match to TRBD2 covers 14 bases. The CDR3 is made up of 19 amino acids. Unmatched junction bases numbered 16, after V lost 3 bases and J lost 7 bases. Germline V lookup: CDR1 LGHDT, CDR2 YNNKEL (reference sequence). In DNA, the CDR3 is TGTGCCAGCAGCCATGATCCCGGGACTAGCGGGAGTTGGTATGGGACCCAGTACTTC. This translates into CASSHDPGTSGSWYGTQYF.

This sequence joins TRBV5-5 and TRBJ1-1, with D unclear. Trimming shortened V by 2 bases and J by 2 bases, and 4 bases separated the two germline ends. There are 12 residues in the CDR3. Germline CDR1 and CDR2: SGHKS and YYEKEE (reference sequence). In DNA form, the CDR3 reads TGTGCCAGCAGCTTCGGTAACACTGAAGCTTTCTTT. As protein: CASSFGNTEAFF.

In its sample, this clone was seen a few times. As DNA, the CDR3 is TGTGCCAGCAGCTTACAGGGGGCTGGAAACACCATATATTTT. It is translated as CASSLQGAGNTIYF. The genes are TRBV7-9 and TRBJ1-3; 7 nucleotides align to TRBD1. The CDR3 extends over 14 amino acids. CDR1 is SEHNR, CDR2 FQNEAQ, per germline (reference sequence). The V and J ends lost 2 bases and 2 bases, in that order; junction bases with no gene match: 0.